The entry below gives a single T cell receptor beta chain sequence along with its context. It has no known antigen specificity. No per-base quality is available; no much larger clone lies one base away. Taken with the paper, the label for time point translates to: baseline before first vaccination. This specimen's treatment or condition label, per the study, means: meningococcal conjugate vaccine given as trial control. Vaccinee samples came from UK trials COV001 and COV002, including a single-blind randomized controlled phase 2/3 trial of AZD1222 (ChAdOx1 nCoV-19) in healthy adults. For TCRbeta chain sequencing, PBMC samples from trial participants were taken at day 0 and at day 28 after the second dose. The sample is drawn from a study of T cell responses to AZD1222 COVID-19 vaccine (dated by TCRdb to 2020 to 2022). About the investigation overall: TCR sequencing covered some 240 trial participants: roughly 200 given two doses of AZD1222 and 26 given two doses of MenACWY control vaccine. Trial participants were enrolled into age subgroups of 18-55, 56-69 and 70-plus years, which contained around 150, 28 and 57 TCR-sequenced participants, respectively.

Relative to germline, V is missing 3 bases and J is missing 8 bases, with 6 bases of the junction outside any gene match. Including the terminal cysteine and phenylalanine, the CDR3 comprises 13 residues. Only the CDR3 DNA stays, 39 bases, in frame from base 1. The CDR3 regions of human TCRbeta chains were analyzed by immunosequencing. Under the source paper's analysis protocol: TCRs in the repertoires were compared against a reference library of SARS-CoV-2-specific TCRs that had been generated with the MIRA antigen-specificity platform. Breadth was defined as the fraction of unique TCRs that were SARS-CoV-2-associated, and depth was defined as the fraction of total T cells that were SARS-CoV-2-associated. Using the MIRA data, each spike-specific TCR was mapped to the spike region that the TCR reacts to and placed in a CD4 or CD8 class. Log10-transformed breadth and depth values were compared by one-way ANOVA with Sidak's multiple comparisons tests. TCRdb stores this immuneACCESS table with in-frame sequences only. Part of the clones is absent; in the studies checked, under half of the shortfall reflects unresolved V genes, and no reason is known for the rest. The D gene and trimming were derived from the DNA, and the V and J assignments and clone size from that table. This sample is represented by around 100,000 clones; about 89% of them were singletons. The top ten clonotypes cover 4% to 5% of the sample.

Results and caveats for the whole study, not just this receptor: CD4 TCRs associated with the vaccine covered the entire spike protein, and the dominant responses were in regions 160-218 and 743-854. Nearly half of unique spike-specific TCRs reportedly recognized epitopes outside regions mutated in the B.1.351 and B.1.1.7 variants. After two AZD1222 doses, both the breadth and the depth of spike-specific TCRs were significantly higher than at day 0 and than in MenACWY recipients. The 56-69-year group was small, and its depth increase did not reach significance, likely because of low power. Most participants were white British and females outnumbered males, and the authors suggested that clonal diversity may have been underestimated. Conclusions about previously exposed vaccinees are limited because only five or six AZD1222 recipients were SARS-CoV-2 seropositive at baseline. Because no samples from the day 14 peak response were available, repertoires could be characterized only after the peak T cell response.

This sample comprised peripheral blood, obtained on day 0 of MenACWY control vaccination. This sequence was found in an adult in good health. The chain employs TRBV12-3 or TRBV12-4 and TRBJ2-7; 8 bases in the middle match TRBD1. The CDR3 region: CASSLDREEKQYF. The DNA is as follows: TGTGCCAGCAGTTTGGACAGGGAAGAGAAGCAGTACTTC.